A single sample gave rise to the 22 T cell receptor beta chains below, sequenced in a study of cytomegalovirus exposure and HLA in healthy donors. A multiplex PCR was run with 60 Vbeta primers and 13 Jbeta primers. Data came from immunoSEQ multiplex PCR; TCRdb stores just in-frame clones and leaves some out. The table records roughly 95,000 clones, roughly 72% of them present only once. Sequencing input: PBMCs. Receptors originate from a man aged 25 to 45 in good health and CMV-seropositive.

The CDR3 reads CASNPGTANTEAFF. The CDR3 DNA reads TGTGCCAGCAACCCCGGGACAGCTAACACTGAAGCTTTCTTT. V usage is TRBV6-1 and J usage is TRBJ1-1, with 7 bases matching TRBD1. Germline loops: CDR1 MNHNS, CDR2 SASEGT. V lost 7 bases and J lost 2; bases outside the gene matches: 7. The CDR3 length is 14 residues.

This clone has just a few counts. For the CDR3, the DNA is TGTGCCAGCAGCCAAGATCCAGGGGAGGGGCAGCCCCAGCATTTT. Translating gives CASSQDPGEGQPQHF. The chain couples TRBV4-2 to TRBJ1-5; D perhaps matches TRBD1 (6 bases). Trimming stripped 0 bases from V and 7 bases from J, with 13 bases between. The CDR3 is made up of 15 amino acids. The germline CDR1 and CDR2 sequences are LGHNA and YNFKEQ.

This clone was counted a few times. This chain uses TRBV7-6 with TRBJ2-7; D is possibly TRBD2 (5 bases). Between the trimmed V and J ends, which lost 6 bases and 0 bases, there was a span of 12 bases. The CDR3 is 14 residues long. CDR1 and CDR2 (germline): SGHVS, FNYEAQ. The CDR3 spells CASSPETNSYEQYV. The DNA for the CDR3 is TGTGCCAGCAGTCCGGAGACTAACTCCTACGAGCAGTACGTC.

CDR3 amino acids: CASSVSQLIEAFF. The CDR3, as DNA: TGTGCCAGCAGTGTGTCCCAGTTGATAGAAGCTTTCTTT. The chain links TRBV2 to TRBJ1-1, with D unresolved. The germline CDR1 and CDR2 sequences are SNHLY and FYNNEI. The CDR3 totals 13 residues. Trimming took 4 bases from V and 8 from J, leaving 14 bases between them.

Comment on this clone: The junction and the germline gene differ at one end; a read error may be behind it. The chain uses TRBV11-2 and TRBJ2-1; perhaps TRBD1 as D (6 bases). The CDR3 length is 16 residues. Per germline, CDR1 SGHAT and CDR2 FQNNGV. DNA of the CDR3: TGTGCCAGCACCTTAACAGGGACACGGTCCTACAATGAGCAGTTCTTC. Protein sequence: CASTLTGTRSYNEQFF.

The chain uses TRBV6-5 and TRBJ1-2; 8 bases line up with TRBD1. V shed 0 bases, J shed 8 bases, and the junction held 2 bases outside the gene matches. The germline V gene has CDR1 MNHEY and CDR2 SVGAGI. The CDR3 totals 13 residues. The DNA for the CDR3 is TGTGCCAGCAGTTACTCTTCAGGGGGCGGCTACACCTTC. Amino acid sequence: CASSYSSGGGYTF.

V is TRBV29-1 and J is TRBJ1-1; D may be TRBD1 (5 bases). The CDR3 covers 13 residues. The germline CDR1 and CDR2 sequences are SQVTM and ANQGSEA. V was clipped by 7 bases and J by 2 bases, with 14 bases between them. Here the CDR3 DNA reads TGCAGCGGCAGCCAGGGAGGAAACACTGAAGCTTTCTTT. It encodes CSGSQGGNTEAFF.

The CDR3 bases are TGTGCCAGTAGTAGCGGGAGGGCCACAGATACGCAGTATTTT. It specifies CASSSGRATDTQYF. The chain carries TRBV19 and TRBJ2-3, with 9 bases that match TRBD2. The germline CDR1 and CDR2 sequences are LNHDA and SQIVND (reference sequence). The CDR3 loop spans 14 amino acids. Trimming cost V 4 bases and J 2 bases; bases outside gene matches: 1.

The rearrangement joins TRBV4-1 to TRBJ1-5; D remains ambiguous. Germline CDR1 is MGHRA and CDR2 is YSYEKL. V was pared by 1 base and J by 9 bases, with 10 bases between. The CDR3 loop spans 13 amino acids. The CDR3 here is CASSQGVFSPQHF. The CDR3 DNA reads TGCGCCAGCAGCCAAGGAGTTTTTTCGCCCCAGCATTTT.

The V call is TRBV6-5, the J call TRBJ2-1; 9 nucleotides match TRBD2. The V segment lost 6 bases and the J segment 9 bases; nucleotides outside the gene matches: 12. CDR1 MNHEY and CDR2 SVGAGI come from the germline V gene. This CDR3 is 15 amino acids long. CDR3 DNA sequence: TGTGCCAGCAGAGGGGGACTAGCCCCGGGGAGTGAGCAGTTCTTC. It specifies CASRGGLAPGSEQFF.

This clone was observed a few times. This chain joins TRBV20-1 and TRBJ2-7; D is unresolved. V gave up 2 bases and J gave up 6 bases, with 8 bases separating them. Germline lookup yields CDR1 DFQATT and CDR2 SNEGSKA (reference sequence). This CDR3 is 11 amino acids long. In nucleotides, the CDR3 is TGCAGTGCTAGACGGAGTCCCGAGCAGTACTTC. Its protein product is CSARRSPEQYF.

The rearrangement links TRBV4-1 to TRBJ2-3; D possibly corresponds to TRBD1 (5 bases). This CDR3 is 16 amino acids long. The V and J ends lost 0 bases and 0 bases respectively, with 10 bases between them. Germline CDR1 and CDR2: MGHRA and YSYEKL. CDR3 nucleotides: TGCGCCAGCAGCCAAGATCTCCCAGGGAGCACAGATACGCAGTATTTT. Protein product: CASSQDLPGSTDTQYF.

The chain employs TRBV7-6 and TRBJ2-7, with D possibly being TRBD1 (6 bases). The V gene lost 5 bases and the J gene lost 1 base, with 15 bases spanning the gap. Germline CDR1 SGHVS, CDR2 FNYEAQ. The CDR3 has 15 residues. CDR3 residues: CASSPLGGGSYEQYF. The CDR3 DNA follows: TGTGCCAGCAGCCCCCTAGGGGGTGGGTCCTACGAGCAGTACTTC.

This clone was seen more than once but under ten times. V and J are TRBV5-1 and TRBJ2-1; 8 bases fit TRBD1. Germline CDR1 and CDR2: SGHRS and YFSETQ. CDR3 length: 15 amino acids. V shed 4 bases and J 5 bases; nucleotides not matched to a gene: 8. The DNA for the CDR3 is TGCGCCAGCAGCGTACGGGGACAGGTTAACAATGAGCAGTTCTTC. Translating it yields CASSVRGQVNNEQFF.

This rearrangement joins TRBV4-2 to TRBJ1-1; 9 nucleotides line up with TRBD1. V lost 6 bases and J lost 1; bases outside the gene matches: 3. The CDR3 has 14 amino acids. Germline V gives CDR1 LGHNA, CDR2 YNFKEQ. The CDR3 DNA reads as TGTGCCAGCAGATCGGACAGGGGGAACACTGAAGCTTTCTTT. It is translated as CASRSDRGNTEAFF.

This clone was detected only a few times. The V gene is TRBV7-9, the J gene TRBJ1-2; 8 bases match TRBD1. Germline CDR1 reads SEHNR; CDR2 reads FQNEAQ (reference sequence). Germline trimming cut 5 bases from V and 7 bases from J; bases unmatched to any gene: 6. This CDR3 has 13 residues. The CDR3 DNA reads TGTGCCAGCAGCCCCGGACAGGGCTTTGGCTACACCTTC. Amino acid sequence: CASSPGQGFGYTF.

V gene TRBV4-1 combines with J gene TRBJ1-5; TRBD1 might be the D (6 bases). Germline CDR1 reads MGHRA; CDR2 reads YSYEKL. V was trimmed by 4 bases and J by 4 bases, leaving 14 bases between them. The CDR3 covers 15 residues. The CDR3 nucleotides read TGCGCCAGCAGCCGATTGACAGGAGGTAATCAGCCCCAGCATTTT. This translates into CASSRLTGGNQPQHF.

The V and J genes are TRBV19 and TRBJ2-5; D may be TRBD1 (6 bases). There are 17 residues in the CDR3. CDR1 is LNHDA and CDR2 is SQIVND in the germline V gene (reference sequence). With 0 bases removed from V and 6 bases from J, the gap between germline ends came to 20 bases. The CDR3 nucleotides read TGTGCCAGTAGTATAGAAGAGGGGTACAGGGAGAGAAAGACCCAGTACTTC. It translates to CASSIEEGYRERKTQYF.

The V call is TRBV9, the J call TRBJ2-1; 8 bases map to TRBD2. Germline CDR1 is SGDLS and CDR2 is YYNGEE. Trimming took 2 bases from V and 4 from J; bases not matched to a gene: 2. This CDR3 is 14 amino acids long. CDR3 in DNA: TGTGCCAGCAGCGTGGGCGGGGGGTACAATGAGCAGTTCTTC. It specifies CASSVGGGYNEQFF.

This clone has a handful of counts. This chain connects TRBV5-1 to TRBJ2-1; D unresolved. Germline assignment: CDR1 SGHRS and CDR2 YFSETQ. The CDR3 extends over 15 amino acids. V was pared by 4 bases and J by 0 bases, with 11 bases between. CDR3 in amino acids: CASSHDIYSYNEQFF. The CDR3 DNA reads TGCGCCAGCAGCCACGACATCTACTCCTACAATGAGCAGTTCTTC.

The V and J genes are TRBV11-2 and TRBJ1-2; D unresolved. Germline assignment: CDR1 SGHAT and CDR2 FQNNGV. This CDR3 contains 13 residues. V gave up 5 bases and J gave up 6 bases, with 13 bases separating them. CDR3 sequence: CASSRLESDGYTF. The DNA for the CDR3 is TGTGCCAGCAGCCGATTAGAAAGCGATGGCTACACCTTC.

The V and J genes are TRBV19 and TRBJ2-2; a weak D match, TRBD2 (5 bases). Germline loops: CDR1 LNHDA, CDR2 SQIVND (reference sequence). V was pared by 6 bases and J by 10 bases, with 15 bases between. The CDR3 spans 13 residues. This chain's CDR3 is CASSLGLMEELFF. CDR3 sequence (DNA): TGTGCCAGTAGCCTCGGACTGATGGAGGAGCTGTTTTTT.